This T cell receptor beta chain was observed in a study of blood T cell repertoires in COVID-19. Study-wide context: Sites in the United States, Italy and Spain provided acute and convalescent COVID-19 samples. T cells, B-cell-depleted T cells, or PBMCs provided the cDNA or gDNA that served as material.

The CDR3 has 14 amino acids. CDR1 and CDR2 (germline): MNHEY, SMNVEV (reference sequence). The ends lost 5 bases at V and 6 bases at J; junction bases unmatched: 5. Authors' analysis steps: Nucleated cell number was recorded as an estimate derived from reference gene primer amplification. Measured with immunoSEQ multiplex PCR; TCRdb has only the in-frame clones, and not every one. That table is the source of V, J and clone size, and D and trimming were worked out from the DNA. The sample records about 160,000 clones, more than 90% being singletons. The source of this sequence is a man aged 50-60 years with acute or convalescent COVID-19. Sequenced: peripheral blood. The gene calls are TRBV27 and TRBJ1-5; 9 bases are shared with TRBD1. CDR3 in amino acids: CASSPSDRGQPQHF. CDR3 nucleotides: TGTGCCAGCAGTCCCTCGGACAGGGGTCAGCCCCAGCATTTT.